The 29 T cell receptor beta chains below come from one sample, sequenced in a study of T cells in women clearing cervical HPV infection. Repertoires were generated with immunoSEQ multiplex PCR, while TCRdb's copy carries only in-frame clones and drops some. With tens of thousands of clones in the sample, the ten largest clones hold roughly 9.1%. Sequences were obtained from blood buffy coat. Receptors originate from a woman between 18 and 70 years old with a cervical HPV16 infection that either progressed to CIN3+ or cleared (not recorded which).

About this clone: The read ends 3 residues before the CDR3 terminus; that terminus is restored from the germline J gene. The chain couples TRBV5-6 to TRBJ1-1; tentatively, D is TRBD1 (6 bases). This CDR3 contains 15 residues. The germline V gene has CDR1 SGHDT and CDR2 YYEEEE. V lost 5 bases and J 1 base, leaving 15 bases between the germline ends. The covered CDR3 bases are TGTGCCAGCAGTCTACCTCCAGGGGCGAACACTGAA. Translation gives CASSLPPGANTE. The CDR3 reads in full as CASSLPPGANTEAFF.

About this clone itself: The missing CDR3 end, 3 residues past where the read stops, is filled in from the germline J gene. This rearrangement joins TRBV5-1 to TRBJ1-4; 7 bases line up with TRBD1. Looked up from germline, CDR1 is SGHRS and CDR2 is YFSETQ. With V trimmed by 3 bases and J by 0 bases, 2 bases remained unmatched. This CDR3 region has 15 residues. The sequenced part of the CDR3 DNA is TGCGCCAGCAGCTCGACAGGGTCAACTAATGAAAAA. Its translation is CASSSTGSTNEK. The whole CDR3 sequence is CASSSTGSTNEKLFF.

Incomplete CDR3 DNA: TGCAGTGCTAGAGAGCAGGGGGAGGGAAGCAATCAGCCC. Encoded protein: CSAREQGEGSNQP. The whole CDR3 sequence is CSAREQGEGSNQPQHF. V and J are TRBV20-1 and TRBJ1-5; 7 nucleotides match TRBD1. With the read ending 3 residues before the CDR3 end, the germline J gene is used to fill in that end. Germline V lookup: CDR1 DFQATT, CDR2 SNEGSKA (reference sequence). The CDR3 contains 16 residues. The trim removed 0 bases at V and 1 base at J, leaving 6 bases unmatched.

About this clone itself: The CDR3 is cut off 3 residues early in the read; its end comes from the germline J gene. The V call is TRBV27, the J call TRBJ1-2; 8 positions agree with TRBD1. The V segment lost 3 bases and the J segment 6 bases; nucleotides outside the gene matches: 9. The CDR3 consists of 15 residues. CDR1 and CDR2 (germline): MNHEY, SMNVEV (reference sequence). Here the CDR3 reads CASSFYPGGIDGYTF. Incomplete CDR3 DNA: TGTGCCAGCAGTTTCTATCCAGGGGGCATCGATGGC.

In regard to this clone: The CDR3 end falls 3 residues outside the read, so it is completed with the germline J gene. The chain recombines TRBV11-3 with TRBJ1-6; 10 bases fit TRBD1. V shed 5 bases and J 9 bases; nucleotides not matched to a gene: 7. The length of the CDR3 is 15 residues. Germline CDR1 is SGHNT and CDR2 is YENEEA. CDR3 sequence reads: CASSVGTGEGSPLHF. The sequenced CDR3 bases are TGTGCCAGCAGCGTCGGGACAGGGGAAGGTTCACCC.

Concerning this clone itself: The CDR3 end falls 3 residues outside the read, so it is completed with the germline J gene. The genes are TRBV10-3 and TRBJ1-2; 9 positions agree with TRBD1. The CDR3 covers 15 residues. CDR1 and CDR2 (germline): ENHRY, SYGVKD. Trimming took 0 bases from V and 4 from J; bases not matched to a gene: 3. The covered CDR3 bases are TGTGCCATCAGTGAGTCGACAGGGGGGAGCTATGGC. This codes for CAISESTGGSYG. The full CDR3 reads CAISESTGGSYGYTF.

CDR3 DNA, as far as it was read: TGTGCCAGCAGCATCGGACTTTCGCAAGAGACC. Translating it yields CASSIGLSQET. The whole CDR3 sequence is CASSIGLSQETQYF. The chain has TRBV9 and TRBJ2-5; the D gene is possibly TRBD2 (5 bases). Read sequence stops 3 residues before the CDR3 end, and the germline J gene provides the missing end. This CDR3 spans 14 amino acids. Looked up from germline, CDR1 is SGDLS and CDR2 is YYNGEE. With 4 bases removed from V and 2 bases from J, the gap between germline ends came to 12 bases.

With respect to this clone: With the read ending 3 residues before the CDR3 end, the germline J gene is used to fill in that end. The chain recombines TRBV30 with TRBJ2-2; possible D gene TRBD2, 6 bases. The CDR3 spans 13 residues. Germline V gene data show CDR1 as GTSNPN and CDR2 as SVGIG (reference sequence). CDR3 in amino acids: CAWRPGVGSPLFF. CDR3 DNA (partial): TGTGCCTGGAGGCCGGGGGTCGGTTCACCG.

Considering frequency, this clone is medium-sized. The CDR3 extends 3 residues past the end of the read, so its final part is completed from the germline J gene. V and J are TRBV20-1 and TRBJ2-3, with D unresolved. Trimming cost V 6 bases and J 8 bases, with 12 bases left between them. The CDR3 consists of 11 residues. Germline-derived CDR1 and CDR2 are DFQATT and SNEGSKA (reference sequence). The covered CDR3 bases are TGCAGTGCCGTGATCCCGGGTACG. Protein sequence: CSAVIPGT. The CDR3 in its entirety is CSAVIPGTQYF.

About this clone: The read finishes 3 residues shy of the CDR3 end, and the germline J gene is used to complete it. The chain employs TRBV18 and TRBJ1-3; D remains unclear. This CDR3 contains 17 residues. Per the germline V gene, CDR1 is KGHSH and CDR2 is LQKENI. Deletions cut 4 bases from V and 0 bases from J, with 16 bases between. This CDR3 reads CASSLVRVRDSGNTIYF. Incomplete CDR3 DNA: TGTGCCAGCTCACTAGTCCGGGTTAGAGACTCTGGAAACACC.

With respect to this clone: Germline and junction disagree at one end, which may indicate a read error. Other DNA sequences in the sample encode the same CDR3. The CDR3 bases that were read are TGCGCCAGTAGCTTGGACAGGCCCTACGAG. Its protein is CASSLDRPYE. The full CDR3 protein is CASSLDRPYEQYF. The chain has TRBV5-1 and TRBJ2-7, with TRBD1 identical over 7 bases. Coverage ceases 3 residues before the CDR3 finishes, and the germline J gene fills in the end. Germline V CDR1 and CDR2: SGHRS, YFSETQ. This CDR3 comprises 13 residues.

The DNA read from the CDR3 is TGCGCCAGCAGTCAACGAGGGGATCAGCCC. Translated: CASSQRGDQP. The whole CDR3 sequence reads CASSQRGDQPQHF. This rearrangement joins TRBV5-1 to TRBJ1-5; D might be TRBD1 (5 bases). Read sequence stops 3 residues before the CDR3 end, and the germline J gene provides the missing end. The CDR3 totals 13 residues. V was shortened by 5 bases and J by 5 bases, with 11 bases between the two germline ends. Germline CDR1 reads SGHRS; CDR2 reads YFSETQ.

Details on this clone: The read terminates 3 residues ahead of where the CDR3 ends, so the germline J gene completes it. The rearrangement joins TRBV30 to TRBJ1-4; no firm D call. The ends were cut back, 5 bases at V and 4 bases at J, with 11 bases in the middle. This CDR3 is 13 amino acids long. The germline CDR1 and CDR2 sequences are GTSNPN and SVGIG (reference sequence). Incomplete CDR3 DNA: TGTGCCTGGGAGTCGGGGTATAATGAAAAA. Translated: CAWESGYNEK. The whole CDR3 protein reads CAWESGYNEKLFF.

Incomplete CDR3 DNA: TGTGCCAGTGGGGGACAGGGGGCGAGCGGC. It specifies CASGGQGASG. The full CDR3 protein reads CASGGQGASGYTF. The chain couples TRBV19 to TRBJ1-2, with TRBD1 matching over 12 bases. The read terminates 3 residues ahead of where the CDR3 ends, so the germline J gene completes it. The CDR3 runs 13 residues. CDR1 is LNHDA, CDR2 SQIVND, per germline (reference sequence). The full variable domain, its missing parts supplied by reference TRBV19 and TRBJ1-2, is DGGITQSPKYLFRKEGQNVTLSCEQNLNHDAMYWYRQDPGQGLRLIYYSQIVNDFQKGDIAEGYSVSREKKESFPLTVTSAQKNPTAFYLCASGGQGASGYTFGSGTRLTVV.

Points on this clone: The DNA ends 3 residues before the CDR3 does, and the rest of the CDR3 is filled in from the germline J gene. V usage is TRBV29-1 and J usage is TRBJ1-2, with 7 bases aligning to TRBD1. With 4 bases clipped from V and 4 bases from J, the junction kept 3 bases outside the gene matches. The CDR3 contains 12 residues. The germline CDR1 and CDR2 sequences are SQVTM and ANQGSEA. This CDR3 reads CSVGQGSYGYTF. The covered CDR3 bases are TGCAGCGTTGGACAGGGAAGCTATGGC.

A note on this clone: The read halts 3 residues ahead of the CDR3 end, with the missing end drawn from the germline J gene. V usage is TRBV7-8 and J usage is TRBJ2-7; 11 bases align to TRBD1. Trimming cost V 5 bases and J 4 bases; bases outside gene matches: 7. Per germline, CDR1 SGHVS and CDR2 FQNEAQ. CDR3 length: 15 residues. The CDR3 reads CASSGRTGGGYEQYF. Incomplete CDR3 DNA: TGTGCCAGCAGCGGCCGGACAGGGGGCGGGTACGAG.

For this clone: Sequencing ends 3 residues short of the CDR3 end; the germline J gene provides the rest. This rearrangement joins TRBV5-1 to TRBJ2-2; D gene ambiguous. The CDR3 loop spans 12 amino acids. Germline CDR1 SGHRS, CDR2 YFSETQ. Deletions cut 0 bases from V and 7 bases from J, with 4 bases between. The chain's CDR3 is CASSLAGGELFF. CDR3 DNA, as far as it was read: TGCGCCAGCAGCTTGGCCGGCGGGGAG.

In regard to this clone: The CDR3 end lies 3 residues beyond the end of the read and is filled in from the germline J gene. The chain is built from TRBV29-1 and TRBJ2-1; 10 nucleotides line up with TRBD1. CDR3 length equals 16 residues. CDR1 is SQVTM and CDR2 is ANQGSEA in the germline V gene. Germline trimming cut 5 bases from V and 8 bases from J; bases unmatched to any gene: 15. CDR3 DNA (partial): TGCAGCGTTCCCTCACGACAGGGGGCTTTGGGTTATGAG. This encodes CSVPSRQGALGYE. The CDR3 reads in full as CSVPSRQGALGYEQFF.

Comment on this clone: The CDR3 is cut off 3 residues early in the read; its end comes from the germline J gene. This rearrangement joins TRBV20-1 to TRBJ2-3; 7 nucleotides match TRBD2. Losses at the gene ends were 6 bases for V and 2 bases for J; bases not matched to a gene: 5. Germline V gene sequence: CDR1 DFQATT, CDR2 SNEGSKA (reference sequence). The CDR3 extends over 13 amino acids. The covered CDR3 bases are TGCAGTGCAGGCGGGGGAGTCACAGATACG. Translation: CSAGGGVTDT. The full CDR3 protein reads CSAGGGVTDTQYF.

As concerns this clone: Read coverage stops 3 residues before the CDR3 terminus; the germline J gene supplies the remainder. The chain recombines TRBV19 with TRBJ1-5; D unclear. The CDR3 extends over 12 amino acids. Trimming cost V 7 bases and J 2 bases, with 6 bases left between them. In germline, CDR1 is LNHDA, CDR2 SQIVND (reference sequence). The sequenced CDR3 bases are TGTGCCAGTATTCAGGGCAATCAGCCC. Amino acids: CASIQGNQP. The whole CDR3 reads CASIQGNQPQHF.

A word on this clone: The read finishes 3 residues shy of the CDR3 end, and the germline J gene is used to complete it. The chain couples TRBV7-9 to TRBJ1-3, with D possibly being TRBD1 (5 bases). This CDR3 is 15 amino acids long. The V end lost 6 bases, the J end lost 0 bases, and 12 bases lay between the germline ends. Germline V gene data show CDR1 as SEHNR and CDR2 as FQNEAQ (reference sequence). The CDR3 loop reads CASSRDSRSGNTIYF. The sequenced part of the CDR3 DNA is TGTGCCAGCAGTCGAGACAGCCGCTCTGGAAACACC. The full variable domain, its missing parts supplied by reference TRBV7-9 and TRBJ1-3, is DTGVSQNPRHKITKRGQNVTFRCDPISEHNRLYWYRQTLGQGPEFLTYFQNEAQLEKSRLLSDRFSAERPKGSFSTLEIQRTEQGDSAMYLCASSRDSRSGNTIYFGEGSWLTVV.

Of note for this clone: The read gets to within 3 residues of the CDR3 end, and the germline J gene fills in the rest. This sequence joins TRBV18 and TRBJ2-7; either TRBD1 or TRBD2 may fit D (5 bases each). CDR3 size: 14 residues. Looked up from germline, CDR1 is KGHSH and CDR2 is LQKENI. Trimming removed 3 bases at V and 4 bases at J, with 13 bases between. Here the CDR3 reads CASSPRERDYEQYF. Incomplete CDR3 DNA: TGTGCCAGCTCACCCAGGGAGAGGGATTACGAG.

About this clone: The read ends 3 residues early relative to the CDR3; the germline J gene fills the gap. This chain joins TRBV30 and TRBJ2-1; 7 nucleotides agree with TRBD2. The germline V gene encodes CDR1 GTSNPN and CDR2 SVGIG (reference sequence). The CDR3 has 15 residues. Germline trimming cut 3 bases from V and 4 bases from J; bases unmatched to any gene: 9. CDR3 bases read: TGTGCCTGGAGGAGGGATAGCGGGTTATACAATGAG. Amino acids: CAWRRDSGLYNE. In full, the CDR3 is CAWRRDSGLYNEQFF. The full variable domain, in which reference TRBV30 and TRBJ2-1 provide the parts outside the CDR3, is SQTIHQWPATLVQPVGSPLSLECTVEGTSNPNLYWYRQAAGRGLQLLFYSVGIGQISSEVPQNLSASRPQDRQFILSSKKLLLSDSGFYLCAWRRDSGLYNEQFFGPGTRLTVL.

Of note for this clone: The CDR3 goes on 3 residues after the read ends, and that part is filled in from the germline J gene. J is TRBJ2-1 and V is TRBV19; D gene uncertain. Looked up from germline, CDR1 is LNHDA and CDR2 is SQIVND (reference sequence). This CDR3 region has 12 residues. V gave up 7 bases and J gave up 4 bases, with 8 bases separating them. The CDR3 loop is CASISPYNEQFF. The covered CDR3 bases are TGTGCCAGTATTTCCCCGTACAATGAG.

To note about this clone: The read ends 3 residues before the CDR3 terminus; that terminus is restored from the germline J gene. V and J are TRBV7-9 and TRBJ1-3; TRBD1 might be the D (6 bases). Per germline, CDR1 SEHNR and CDR2 FQNEAQ (reference sequence). The CDR3 sequence is 13 residues long. Trimming took off 4 bases at V and 4 bases at J, with 8 bases between the two ends. The CDR3 bases that were read are TGTGCCAGCAGCTACGGACAGGGAAACACC. This codes for CASSYGQGNT. The full CDR3 reads CASSYGQGNTIYF.

Details on this clone: The CDR3 goes on 3 residues after the read ends, and that part is filled in from the germline J gene. The V and J genes are TRBV7-8 and TRBJ2-1; 9 bases map to TRBD2. The germline CDR1 and CDR2 sequences are SGHVS and FQNEAQ. The junction had 6 bases not matched to a gene; V was cut back by 7 bases and J by 2 bases. CDR3 length: 15 amino acids. CDR3 residues: CASNLGGGAYNEQFF. The part of the CDR3 DNA that was read is TGTGCCAGCAATCTTGGCGGGGGGGCCTACAATGAG.

About this clone: Read data end 3 residues before the CDR3 end; the end is taken from the germline J gene. The chain recombines TRBV4-1 with TRBJ2-4, with 9 bases that match TRBD2. From germline, CDR1 is MGHRA and CDR2 YSYEKL. The CDR3 totals 17 residues. The trim removed 0 bases at V and 3 bases at J, leaving 6 bases unmatched. CDR3 sequence reads: CASSQDRERGDKNIQYF. Incomplete CDR3 DNA: TGCGCCAGCAGCCAAGATAGGGAGCGGGGGGACAAAAACATT.

About this clone: The CDR3 extends 3 residues past the end of the read, so its final part is completed from the germline J gene. The chain employs TRBV11-2 and TRBJ2-7, with TRBD2 identical over 10 bases. The CDR3 extends over 15 amino acids. Germline V gene data show CDR1 as SGHAT and CDR2 as FQNNGV. After removal of 3 bases from V and 1 base from J, the junction contained 3 bases not matched to a gene. The part of the CDR3 DNA that was read is TGTGCCAGCAGCTTCGGACTAGCGGAATCCTACGAG. Encoded protein: CASSFGLAESYE. In full, the CDR3 is CASSFGLAESYEQYF. Filled out from reference TRBV11-2 and TRBJ2-7, the complete variable domain reads EAGVAQSPRYKIIEKRQSVAFWCNPISGHATLYWYQQILGQGPKLLIQFQNNGVVDDSQLPKDRFSAERLKGVDSTLKIQPAKLEDSAVYLCASSFGLAESYEQYFGPGTRLTVT.

A remark on this clone: The read gets to within 3 residues of the CDR3 end, and the germline J gene fills in the rest. The J gene is TRBJ2-3, the V gene TRBV20-1; 12 nucleotides align to TRBD2. CDR1 is DFQATT and CDR2 is SNEGSKA in the germline V gene (reference sequence). Trimming at V came to 4 bases and at J to 0 bases, leaving 5 bases not matched to a gene. CDR3 length: 16 amino acids. The CDR3 loop is CSATLGLAGSTDTQYF. CDR3 DNA, as far as it was read: TGCAGTGCTACTTTAGGACTAGCGGGAAGCACAGATACG.